Listed below are T cell receptor beta chains from one sample, sequenced in a study of blood T cell repertoires in COVID-19. Profiled with immunoSEQ multiplex PCR; TCRdb holds only in-frame clones, not every one. The data contain hundreds of thousands of clones, about 90% of them singletons. Material for sequencing was peripheral blood. The origin of the receptors is a middle-aged woman who had recovered from COVID-19. Each CDR3 is given with its conserved first and last residue. The D gene is left open where the match is weak. Clone size is given for some rows only: seen once, a few or many times, or a class if the clone is expanded.

D gene,J gene,clone size,V gene,CDR3 protein,CDR3 DNA
TRBD1,TRBJ1-4,.,TRBV2,CASTGTGVEKLFF,TGTGCCAGTACCGGGACAGGGGTTGAAAAACTGTTTTTT
TRBD1,TRBJ2-3,.,TRBV19,CASQTGGTDTQYF,TGTGCCAGTCAGACAGGGGGCACAGATACGCAGTATTTT
TRBD1,TRBJ2-7,.,TRBV7-9,CASSRQGAEQYF,TGTGCCAGCAGCAGACAGGGGGCCGAGCAGTACTTC
TRBD2,TRBJ2-3,.,TRBV18,CASSPPAGGGTDTQYF,TGTGCCAGCTCACCACCGGCCGGGGGGGGGACGGATACGCAGTATTTT
TRBD1,TRBJ2-5,.,TRBV4-3,CASSQGDRVKETQYF,TGCGCCAGCAGCCAAGGTGACAGGGTTAAGGAGACCCAGTACTTC
TRBD1,TRBJ1-5,.,TRBV18,CASGGTADQPQHF,TGTGCCAGCGGAGGGACAGCAGATCAGCCCCAGCATTTT
TRBD1,TRBJ1-3,.,TRBV4-1,CASSQDPDRGLAGNTIYF,TGCGCCAGCAGCCAAGATCCTGACAGGGGGTTGGCTGGAAACACCATATATTTT
.,TRBJ2-1,once,TRBV5-8,CASSLIRRLEQFF,TGTGCCAGCAGCTTGATAAGGAGGCTCGAGCAGTTCTTC
TRBD2,TRBJ2-5,.,TRBV5-4,CASSLARASGGAGETQYF,TGTGCCAGCAGCTTGGCCAGGGCTAGCGGGGGGGCCGGGGAGACCCAGTACTTC
.,TRBJ1-1,.,TRBV19,CASSTLRANTEAFF,TGTGCCAGTAGCACTTTAAGAGCGAACACTGAAGCTTTCTTT
TRBD2,TRBJ2-3,.,TRBV5-1,CASSPRTSGGPDSTDTQYF,TGCGCCAGCAGCCCCAGGACTAGCGGGGGGCCGGATAGCACAGATACGCAGTATTTT
.,TRBJ2-3,once,TRBV5-6,CASSLTGAGTDTQYF,TGTGCCAGCAGCTTGACAGGGGCGGGGACAGATACGCAGTATTTT
TRBD2,TRBJ2-3,.,TRBV9,CASSVVGGAGTDTQYF,TGTGCCAGCAGCGTAGTCGGGGGGGCTGGCACAGATACGCAGTATTTT
TRBD1,TRBJ2-5,.,TRBV6-1,CASSDFSRRGQETQYF,TGTGCCAGCAGTGATTTTAGTCGAAGGGGGCAGGAGACCCAGTACTTC
.,TRBJ1-4,.,TRBV6-2/TRBV6-3,CASSYPPGKTTNEKLFF,TGTGCCAGCAGTTACCCGCCGGGTAAAACAACTAATGAAAAACTGTTTTTT
.,TRBJ1-2,.,TRBV6-6,CASSYPLQPPNYGYTF,TGTGCCAGCAGTTACCCACTCCAACCTCCTAACTATGGCTACACCTTC
TRBD1,TRBJ1-2,.,TRBV15,CATSRDRWDRVVSGYTF,TGTGCCACCAGCAGAGACCGGTGGGACAGGGTGGTGTCTGGCTACACCTTC
.,TRBJ1-2,.,TRBV4-3,CASSPGRDKTFFYGYTF,TGCGCCAGCAGCCCGGGGAGGGACAAGACATTTTTCTATGGCTACACCTTC
.,TRBJ1-3,once,TRBV12-3/TRBV12-4,CAFRETGNTIYF,TGTGCCTTCAGGGAAACGGGAAACACCATATATTTT
TRBD1,TRBJ1-4,.,TRBV19,CASSIRGNEKLFF,TGTGCCAGTAGTATCAGGGGGAATGAAAAACTGTTTTTT
.,TRBJ1-1,.,TRBV7-8,CASSLTGPGTEAFF,TGTGCCAGCAGCTTAACCGGCCCGGGAACTGAAGCTTTCTTT
.,TRBJ1-4,.,TRBV2,CASSGHLQGANEKLFF,TGTGCCAGCAGCGGCCACTTACAGGGAGCTAATGAAAAACTGTTTTTT
TRBD2,TRBJ2-3,.,TRBV6-1,CASSAAGGGSDTQYF,TGTGCCAGCAGTGCAGCGGGGGGGGGATCAGATACGCAGTATTTT
TRBD1,TRBJ1-5,.,TRBV3-1/TRBV3-2,CASSPHRQGRDSNQPQHF,TGTGCCAGCAGCCCTCATCGACAGGGTAGGGATAGCAATCAGCCCCAGCATTTT
.,TRBJ1-6,.,TRBV27,CASSLRGSSYNSPLHF,TGTGCCAGCAGTTTACGCGGGAGCTCCTATAATTCACCCCTCCACTTT
TRBD1,TRBJ1-2,.,TRBV28,CASSPPGQGIYGYTF,TGTGCCAGCAGTCCACCGGGACAGGGAATCTATGGCTACACCTTC
TRBD1,TRBJ1-1,.,TRBV18,CASSPTGKGVTEAFF,TGTGCCAGCTCACCGACAGGGAAAGGGGTCACTGAAGCTTTCTTT
.,TRBJ2-1,.,TRBV30,CAWRATGGGAVREQFF,TGTGCCTGGAGAGCCACGGGTGGGGGGGCAGTAAGGGAGCAGTTCTTC
TRBD2,TRBJ2-5,.,TRBV6-1,CASSELPHGSGQETQYF,TGTGCCAGCAGTGAACTCCCCCATGGTAGCGGGCAAGAGACCCAGTACTTC
.,TRBJ2-4,.,TRBV5-1,CASSSRLAPNIQYF,TGCGCCAGCAGCTCGAGACTCGCCCCAAACATTCAGTACTTC
TRBD1,TRBJ2-3,.,TRBV29-1,CSAEDRGHTDTQYF,TGCAGCGCAGAGGACAGGGGTCACACAGATACGCAGTATTTT
TRBD2,TRBJ2-5,.,TRBV7-2,CASSRGTNQETQYF,TGTGCCAGCAGCCGGGGGACTAACCAAGAGACCCAGTACTTC
TRBD2,TRBJ2-2,.,TRBV27,CASRPGGARTGELFF,TGTGCCAGCAGACCCGGGGGGGCGAGGACCGGGGAGCTGTTTTTT
TRBD2,TRBJ2-3,.,TRBV5-8,CASSLAGGGADTQYF,TGTGCCAGCAGCTTGGCTGGCGGGGGGGCAGATACGCAGTATTTT
.,TRBJ1-1,.,TRBV5-4,CASSFGGMNTEAFF,TGTGCCAGCAGCTTTGGGGGCATGAACACTGAAGCTTTCTTT
.,TRBJ2-1,.,TRBV5-1,CASSLVGNRDDEQFF,TGCGCCAGCAGCTTGGTAGGTAATCGGGATGATGAGCAGTTCTTC
.,TRBJ1-3,.,TRBV9,CASSVALARGPGNTIYF,TGTGCCAGCAGCGTAGCACTAGCAAGGGGACCTGGAAACACCATATATTTT
TRBD1,TRBJ2-5,.,TRBV18,CASSPNRGRGETQYF,TGTGCCAGCTCACCCAACAGGGGGCGAGGGGAGACCCAGTACTTC
TRBD1,TRBJ1-1,.,TRBV7-8,CASSPGPRDRVKSTEAFF,TGTGCCAGCAGCCCCGGCCCTCGGGACAGGGTGAAGAGCACTGAAGCTTTCTTT
.,TRBJ1-2,.,TRBV27,CASSRWGEDGYTF,TGTGCCAGCTCCCGATGGGGAGAAGATGGCTACACCTTC
TRBD1,TRBJ2-7,.,TRBV5-1,CASSFGTGGRYEQYF,TGCGCCAGCAGCTTTGGGACAGGGGGAAGGTACGAGCAGTACTTC
.,TRBJ1-5,.,TRBV19,CASSSSGDQPQHF,TGTGCCAGTAGTTCCTCAGGGGACCAGCCCCAGCATTTT
.,TRBJ1-5,.,TRBV5-4,CASSLGAPDSNQPQHF,TGTGCCAGCAGCTTGGGGGCTCCTGATAGCAATCAGCCCCAGCATTTT
.,TRBJ1-5,once,TRBV18,CASSPVGPGSQHF,TGTGCCAGCTCACCAGTCGGGCCAGGGTCGCAGCATTTT
.,TRBJ1-5,few,TRBV15,CATSRGTGTSQPQHF,TGTGCCACCAGCAGAGGAACAGGGACAAGTCAGCCCCAGCATTTT